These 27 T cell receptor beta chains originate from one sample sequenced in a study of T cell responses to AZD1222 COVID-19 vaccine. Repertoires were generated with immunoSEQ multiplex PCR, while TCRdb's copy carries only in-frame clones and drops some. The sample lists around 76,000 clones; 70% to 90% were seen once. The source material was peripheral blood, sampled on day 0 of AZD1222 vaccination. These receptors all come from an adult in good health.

CDR3 loop: CASRPGQGNTEAFF. Here the CDR3 DNA reads TGTGCCAGCAGACCGGGACAGGGGAACACTGAAGCTTTCTTT. This rearrangement joins TRBV6-5 to TRBJ1-1; 9 bases line up with TRBD1. The CDR3 spans 14 residues. In germline, CDR1 is MNHEY, CDR2 SVGAGI. V was pared by 6 bases and J by 1 base, with 3 bases of the junction left unmatched.

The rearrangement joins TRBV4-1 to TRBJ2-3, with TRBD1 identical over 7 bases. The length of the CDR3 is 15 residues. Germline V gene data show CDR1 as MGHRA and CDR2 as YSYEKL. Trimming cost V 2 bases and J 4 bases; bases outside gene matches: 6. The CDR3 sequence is CASSQTTGKSDTQYF. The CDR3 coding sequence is TGCGCCAGCAGCCAAACGACAGGGAAATCAGATACGCAGTATTTT.

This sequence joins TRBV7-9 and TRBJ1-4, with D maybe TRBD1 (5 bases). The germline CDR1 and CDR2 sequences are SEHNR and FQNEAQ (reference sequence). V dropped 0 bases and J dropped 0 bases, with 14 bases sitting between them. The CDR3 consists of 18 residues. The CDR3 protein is CASSLAGHAETTNEKLFF. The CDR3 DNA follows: TGTGCCAGCAGCTTAGCGGGGCACGCGGAGACAACTAATGAAAAACTGTTTTTT.

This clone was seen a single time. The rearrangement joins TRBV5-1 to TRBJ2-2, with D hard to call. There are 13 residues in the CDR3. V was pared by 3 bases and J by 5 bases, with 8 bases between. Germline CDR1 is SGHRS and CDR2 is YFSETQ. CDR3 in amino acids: CASSSGRTGELFF. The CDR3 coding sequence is TGCGCCAGCAGCTCCGGCCGAACCGGGGAGCTGTTTTTT.

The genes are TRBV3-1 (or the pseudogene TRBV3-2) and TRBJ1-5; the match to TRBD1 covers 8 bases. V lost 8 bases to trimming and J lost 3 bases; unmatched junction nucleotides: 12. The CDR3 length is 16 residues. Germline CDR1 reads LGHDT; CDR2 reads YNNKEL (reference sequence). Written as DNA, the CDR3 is TGTGCCAGCCGGACAGGGATTTCGGCCAACAATCAGCCCCAGCATTTT. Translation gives CASRTGISANNQPQHF.

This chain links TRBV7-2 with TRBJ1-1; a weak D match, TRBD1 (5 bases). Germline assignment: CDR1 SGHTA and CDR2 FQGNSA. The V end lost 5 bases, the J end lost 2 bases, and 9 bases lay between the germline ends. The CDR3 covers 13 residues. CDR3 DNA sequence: TGTGCCAGCAGCCCGGACACTAACACTGAAGCTTTCTTT. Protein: CASSPDTNTEAFF.

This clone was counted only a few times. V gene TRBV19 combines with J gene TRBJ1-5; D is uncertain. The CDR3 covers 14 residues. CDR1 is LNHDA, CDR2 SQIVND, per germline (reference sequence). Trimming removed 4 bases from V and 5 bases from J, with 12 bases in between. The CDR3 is CASSTATTYQPQHF. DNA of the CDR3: TGTGCCAGTAGTACCGCGACGACTTATCAGCCCCAGCATTTT.

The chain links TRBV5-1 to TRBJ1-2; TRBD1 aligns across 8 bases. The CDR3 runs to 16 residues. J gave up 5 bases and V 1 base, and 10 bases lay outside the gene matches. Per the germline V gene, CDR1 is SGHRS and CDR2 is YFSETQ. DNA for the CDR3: TGCGCCAGCAGCTTGTATCAGGGGGCTTTAGAATATGGCTACACCTTC. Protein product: CASSLYQGALEYGYTF.

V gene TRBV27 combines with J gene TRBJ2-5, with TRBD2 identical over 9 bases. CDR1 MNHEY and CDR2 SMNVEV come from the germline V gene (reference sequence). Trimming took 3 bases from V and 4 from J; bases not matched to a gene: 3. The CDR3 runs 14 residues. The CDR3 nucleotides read TGTGCCAGCAGTTTGGGGGGACTAGCAGAGACCCAGTACTTC. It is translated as CASSLGGLAETQYF.

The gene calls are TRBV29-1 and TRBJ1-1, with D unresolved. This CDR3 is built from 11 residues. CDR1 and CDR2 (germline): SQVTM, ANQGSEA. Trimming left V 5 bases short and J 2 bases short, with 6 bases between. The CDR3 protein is CSVRLNTEAFF. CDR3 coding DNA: TGCAGCGTTCGACTTAACACTGAAGCTTTCTTT.

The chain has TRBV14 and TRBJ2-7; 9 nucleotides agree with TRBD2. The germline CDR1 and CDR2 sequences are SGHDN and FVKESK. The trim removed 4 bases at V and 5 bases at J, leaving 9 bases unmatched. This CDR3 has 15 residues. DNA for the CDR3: TGTGCCAGCAGCCTCTTGCGGGGGGGCCCCAACGAGCAGTACTTC. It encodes CASSLLRGGPNEQYF. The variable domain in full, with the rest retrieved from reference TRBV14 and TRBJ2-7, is EAGVTQFPSHSVIEKGQTVTLRCDPISGHDNLYWYRRVMGKEIKFLLHFVKESKQDESGMPNNRFLAERTGGTYSTLKVQPAELEDSGVYFCASSLLRGGPNEQYFGPGTRLTVT.

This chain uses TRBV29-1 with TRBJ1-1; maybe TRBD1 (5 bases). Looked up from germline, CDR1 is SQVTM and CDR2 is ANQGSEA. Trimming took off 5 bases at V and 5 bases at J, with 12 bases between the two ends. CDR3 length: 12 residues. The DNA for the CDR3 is TGCAGCGTTTTCGGGGGACTGACTGAAGCTTTCTTT. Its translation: CSVFGGLTEAFF. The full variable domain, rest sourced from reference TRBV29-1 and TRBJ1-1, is SAVISQKPSRDICQRGTSLTIQCQVDSQVTMMFWYRQQPGQSLTLIATANQGSEATYESGFVIDKFPISRPNLTFSTLTVSNMSPEDSSIYLCSVFGGLTEAFFGQGTRLTVV.

The CDR3, as DNA: TGTGCCAGTAGTATAGATGCGGGGGAAAGGGGCTACACCTTC. This sequence encodes CASSIDAGERGYTF. The chain recombines TRBV19 with TRBJ1-2, with D maybe TRBD1 (5 bases). This CDR3 spans 14 amino acids. Trimming stripped 0 bases from V and 8 bases from J, with 13 bases between. Germline values: CDR1 LNHDA, CDR2 SQIVND (reference sequence).

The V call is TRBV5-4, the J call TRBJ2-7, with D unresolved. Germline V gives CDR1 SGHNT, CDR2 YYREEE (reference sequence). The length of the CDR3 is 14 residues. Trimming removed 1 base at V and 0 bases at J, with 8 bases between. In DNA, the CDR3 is TGTGCCAGCAGCTTGACGCAAAACTCCTACGAGCAGTACTTC. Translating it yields CASSLTQNSYEQYF.

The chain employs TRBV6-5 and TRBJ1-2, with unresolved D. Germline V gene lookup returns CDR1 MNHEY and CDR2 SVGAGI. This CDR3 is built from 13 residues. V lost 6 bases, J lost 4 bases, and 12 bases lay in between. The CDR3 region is CASSPTDFYGYTF. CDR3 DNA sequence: TGTGCCAGCAGCCCAACAGATTTCTATGGCTACACCTTC.

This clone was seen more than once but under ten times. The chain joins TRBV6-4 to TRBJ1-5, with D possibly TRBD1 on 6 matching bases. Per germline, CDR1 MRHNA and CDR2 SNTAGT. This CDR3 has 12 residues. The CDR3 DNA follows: TGTGTATCGGACAGCCTCAATCAGCCCCAGCATTTT. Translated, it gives CVSDSLNQPQHF.

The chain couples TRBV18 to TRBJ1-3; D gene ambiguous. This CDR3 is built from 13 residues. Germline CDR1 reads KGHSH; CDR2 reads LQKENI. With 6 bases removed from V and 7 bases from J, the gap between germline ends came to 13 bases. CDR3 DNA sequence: TGTGCCAGCTCCCCGACGGCCTGGAACACCATATATTTT. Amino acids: CASSPTAWNTIYF.

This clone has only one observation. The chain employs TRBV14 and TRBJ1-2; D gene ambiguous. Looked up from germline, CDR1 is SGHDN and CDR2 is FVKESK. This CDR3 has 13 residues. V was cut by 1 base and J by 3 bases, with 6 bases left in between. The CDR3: CASSQAAYYGYTF. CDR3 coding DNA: TGTGCCAGCAGCCAAGCTGCCTACTATGGCTACACCTTC.

CDR3 nucleotide sequence: TGTGCCAGCAGCTCGGCGGGGAGGGAAGGCTACACCTTC. It specifies CASSSAGREGYTF. The V and J genes are TRBV7-3 and TRBJ1-2; no definite D call. Per germline, CDR1 SGHTA and CDR2 FQGTGA. This CDR3 is 13 amino acids long. V lost 4 bases, J lost 8 bases, and 14 bases lay in between.

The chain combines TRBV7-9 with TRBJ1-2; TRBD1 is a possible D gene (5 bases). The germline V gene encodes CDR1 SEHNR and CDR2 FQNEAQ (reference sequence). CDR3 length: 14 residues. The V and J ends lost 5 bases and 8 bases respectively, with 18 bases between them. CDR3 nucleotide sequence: TGTGCCAGCAGCCCCGAGGGGACCCTCCCGGGCTACACCTTC. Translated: CASSPEGTLPGYTF. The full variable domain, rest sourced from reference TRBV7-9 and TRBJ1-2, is DTGVSQNPRHKITKRGQNVTFRCDPISEHNRLYWYRQTLGQGPEFLTYFQNEAQLEKSRLLSDRFSAERPKGSFSTLEIQRTEQGDSAMYLCASSPEGTLPGYTFGSGTRLTVV.

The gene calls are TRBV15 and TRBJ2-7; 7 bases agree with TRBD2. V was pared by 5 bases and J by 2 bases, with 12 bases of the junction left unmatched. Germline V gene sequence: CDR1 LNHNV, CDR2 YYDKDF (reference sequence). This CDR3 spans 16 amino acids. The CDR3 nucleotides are TGTGCCACCAGCTCCCCCGGACTAGATCGCGCCTACGAGCAGTACTTC. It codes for CATSSPGLDRAYEQYF.

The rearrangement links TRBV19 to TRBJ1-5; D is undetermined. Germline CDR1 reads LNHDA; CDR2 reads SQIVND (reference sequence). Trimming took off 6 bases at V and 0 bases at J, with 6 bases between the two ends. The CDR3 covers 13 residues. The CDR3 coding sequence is TGTGCCAGTAGGATGAATAGCAATCAGCCCCAGCATTTT. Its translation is CASRMNSNQPQHF.

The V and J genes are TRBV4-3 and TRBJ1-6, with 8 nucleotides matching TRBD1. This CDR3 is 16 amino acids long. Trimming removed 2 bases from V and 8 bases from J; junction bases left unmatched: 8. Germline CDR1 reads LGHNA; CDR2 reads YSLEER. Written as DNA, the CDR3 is TGCGCCAGCAGCCAAATAACGACAGGGGTGGATTCACCCCTCCACTTT. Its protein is CASSQITTGVDSPLHF.

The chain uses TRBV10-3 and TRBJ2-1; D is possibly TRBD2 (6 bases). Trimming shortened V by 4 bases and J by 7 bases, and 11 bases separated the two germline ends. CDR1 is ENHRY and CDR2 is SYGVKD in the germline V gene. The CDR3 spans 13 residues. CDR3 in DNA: TGTGCCATCAGTGCGCGCGGGGAGAATGAGCAGTTCTTC. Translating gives CAISARGENEQFF.

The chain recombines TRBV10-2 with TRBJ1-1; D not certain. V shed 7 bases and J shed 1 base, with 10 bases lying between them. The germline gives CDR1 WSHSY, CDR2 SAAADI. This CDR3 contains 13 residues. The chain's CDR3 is CASIKEGNTEAFF. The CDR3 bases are TGCGCCAGCATAAAGGAGGGGAACACTGAAGCTTTCTTT.

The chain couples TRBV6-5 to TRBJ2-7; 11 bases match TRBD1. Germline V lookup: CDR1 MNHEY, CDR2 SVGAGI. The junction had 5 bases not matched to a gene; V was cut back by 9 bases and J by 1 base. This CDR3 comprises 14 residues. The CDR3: CASLRDRGSYEQYF. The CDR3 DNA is TGTGCCAGTCTCCGGGACAGGGGGTCCTACGAGCAGTACTTC.

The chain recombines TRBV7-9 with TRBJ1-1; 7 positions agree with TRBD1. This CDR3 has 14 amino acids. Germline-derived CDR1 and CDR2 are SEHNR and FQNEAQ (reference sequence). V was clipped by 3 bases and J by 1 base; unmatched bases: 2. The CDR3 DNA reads TGTGCCAGCAGCTTTCAGGGGGGGAACACTGAAGCTTTCTTT. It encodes CASSFQGGNTEAFF.